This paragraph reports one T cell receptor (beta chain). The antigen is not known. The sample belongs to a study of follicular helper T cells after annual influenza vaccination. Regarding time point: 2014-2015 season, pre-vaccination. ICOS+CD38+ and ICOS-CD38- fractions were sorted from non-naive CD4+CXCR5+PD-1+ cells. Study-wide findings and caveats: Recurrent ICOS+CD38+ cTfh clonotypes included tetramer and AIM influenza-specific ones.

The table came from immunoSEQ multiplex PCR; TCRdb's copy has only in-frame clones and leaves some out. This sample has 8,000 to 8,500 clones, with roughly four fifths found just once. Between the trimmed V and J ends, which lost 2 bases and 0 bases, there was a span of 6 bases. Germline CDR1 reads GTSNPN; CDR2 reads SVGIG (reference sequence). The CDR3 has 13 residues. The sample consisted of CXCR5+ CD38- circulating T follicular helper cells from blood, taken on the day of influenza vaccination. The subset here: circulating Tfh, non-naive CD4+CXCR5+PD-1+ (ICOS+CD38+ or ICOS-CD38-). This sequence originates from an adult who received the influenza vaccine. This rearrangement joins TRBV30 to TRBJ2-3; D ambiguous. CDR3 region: CAWSRQSTDTQYF. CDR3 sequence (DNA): TGTGCCTGGAGTAGGCAGAGCACAGATACGCAGTATTTT. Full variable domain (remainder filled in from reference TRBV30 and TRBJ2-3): SQTIHQWPATLVQPVGSPLSLECTVEGTSNPNLYWYRQAAGRGLQLLFYSVGIGQISSEVPQNLSASRPQDRQFILSSKKLLLSDSGFYLCAWSRQSTDTQYFGPGTRLTVL.